A selection of T cell receptor beta chains follows, all from one sample in a study of neoadjuvant anti-PD-1 for oral cavity cancer. Data came from immunoSEQ multiplex PCR; TCRdb stores just in-frame clones and leaves some out. The table shows thousands of clones, with under 80% occurring only once. This specimen was PBMCs, taken after nivolumab (anti-PD-1) treatment. These receptor sequences come from a person aged 40 to 85 with oral cavity squamous cell carcinoma. Both conserved end residues are part of each CDR3. The order of the fields is CDR3 DNA, CDR3 protein, V gene, D gene, J gene, clone size. The D gene is left open where the match is weak. Expanded clones get a size class; other rows say once, few or many, or leave the size out.

DNA: TGTGCCAGCAGCTTACGTATACCGGGACAGGGGGCGTTCGAGCAGTACTTC; CDR3: CASSLRIPGQGAFEQYF; V: TRBV7-8; D: TRBD1; J: TRBJ2-7; size: NA
DNA: TGTGCCAGCTCACATGGGACAGACCGTGGAAACACCATATATTTT; CDR3: CASSHGTDRGNTIYF; V: TRBV18; D: TRBD1; J: TRBJ1-3; size: few
DNA: TGTGCCAGACCCTCACCCGCAACTAATGAAAAACTGTTTTTT; CDR3: CARPSPATNEKLFF; V: TRBV19; D: NA; J: TRBJ1-4; size: NA
DNA: TGTGCCAGCAGCTTTTATACAGGAGACACCGGGGAGCTGTTTTTT; CDR3: CASSFYTGDTGELFF; V: TRBV7-3; D: NA; J: TRBJ2-2; size: NA
DNA: TGTGCCAGCAGTGACCTTACAGGGGGCATTGAGACCCAGTACTTC; CDR3: CASSDLTGGIETQYF; V: TRBV6-4; D: TRBD1; J: TRBJ2-5; size: NA
DNA: TGTGCCAGTAGTCCCCAAACCCAAGAGACCCAGTACTTC; CDR3: CASSPQTQETQYF; V: TRBV19; D: NA; J: TRBJ2-5; size: once
DNA: TGTGCCAGTAGTATTCAGGGGAACACTGAAGCTTTCTTT; CDR3: CASSIQGNTEAFF; V: TRBV19; D: NA; J: TRBJ1-1; size: few
DNA: TGTGCCAGTAGTAGAGACAGCTCTGGAAACACCATATATTTT; CDR3: CASSRDSSGNTIYF; V: TRBV19; D: NA; J: TRBJ1-3; size: NA
DNA: TGCGCCAGCAGCCGGAATGGGCCTAATGAAAAACTGTTTTTT; CDR3: CASSRNGPNEKLFF; V: TRBV4-1; D: NA; J: TRBJ1-4; size: NA
DNA: TGTGCCAGCATTACCGGGACAGGGACCACCGGGGAGCTGTTTTTT; CDR3: CASITGTGTTGELFF; V: TRBV2; D: TRBD1; J: TRBJ2-2; size: NA
DNA: TGCGCCAGCAGCCAAGAAGGACAGGGGTTCGATGAAGCTTTCTTT; CDR3: CASSQEGQGFDEAFF; V: TRBV4-3; D: TRBD1; J: TRBJ1-1; size: NA
DNA: TGTGCCAGCAGCCTCCTGGGACAGGGAGACACTGAAGCTTTCTTT; CDR3: CASSLLGQGDTEAFF; V: TRBV4-2; D: TRBD1; J: TRBJ1-1; size: few
DNA: TGTGCCATCACGGTAGGGTTCTCTGGAAACACCATATATTTT; CDR3: CAITVGFSGNTIYF; V: TRBV10-3; D: NA; J: TRBJ1-3; size: NA
DNA: TGTGCCAGCGGGAGGGACACAGATACGCAGTATTTT; CDR3: CASGRDTDTQYF; V: TRBV7-9; D: TRBD2; J: TRBJ2-3; size: NA
DNA: TGTGCCTGCAAAATCAGGACAGGCGATCAGCCCCAGCATTTT; CDR3: CACKIRTGDQPQHF; V: TRBV2; D: TRBD1; J: TRBJ1-5; size: NA
DNA: TGTGCCAGCAGTTTAAGACCTCGAGAGACCCAGTACTTC; CDR3: CASSLRPRETQYF; V: TRBV27; D: NA; J: TRBJ2-5; size: NA
DNA: TGCGCCAGCAGCCAAGTTCAAACAGGGCAGACCCAGTACTTC; CDR3: CASSQVQTGQTQYF; V: TRBV4-3; D: NA; J: TRBJ2-5; size: NA
DNA: TGCGCCAGCAGCCAAGATAGAGGTTTCCAAGAGACCCAGTACTTC; CDR3: CASSQDRGFQETQYF; V: TRBV4-3; D: NA; J: TRBJ2-5; size: NA
DNA: TGTGCCAGCACCCAGGACAGGGGGCTTTGGAGCAATCAGCCCCAGCATTTT; CDR3: CASTQDRGLWSNQPQHF; V: TRBV28; D: TRBD1; J: TRBJ1-5; size: few
DNA: TGTGCCAGCAGAGCTACTAGCGGGGGGTTTCAAGAGACCCAGTACTTC; CDR3: CASRATSGGFQETQYF; V: TRBV2; D: TRBD2; J: TRBJ2-5; size: NA
DNA: TGTGCCAGCTCACCACCGACGGAGTCCTATGGCTACACCTTC; CDR3: CASSPPTESYGYTF; V: TRBV18; D: NA; J: TRBJ1-2; size: once
DNA: TGCAGCGTTCGACGACAGGGAACCGGGGAGCTGTTTTTT; CDR3: CSVRRQGTGELFF; V: TRBV29-1; D: TRBD1; J: TRBJ2-2; size: NA
DNA: TGTGCCAGTAGTTCGGAGGGATGGGGAGGTCAGCCCCAGCATTTT; CDR3: CASSSEGWGGQPQHF; V: TRBV19; D: NA; J: TRBJ1-5; size: NA
DNA: TGTGCCAGCAGTCTCGACAGGTCGGAGCAGTACTTC; CDR3: CASSLDRSEQYF; V: TRBV6-5; D: NA; J: TRBJ2-7; size: few
DNA: TGTGCCAGCAGCGTAGGGGGGACAGGGAACCCACCCCTCCACTTT; CDR3: CASSVGGTGNPPLHF; V: TRBV9; D: TRBD1; J: TRBJ1-6; size: NA
DNA: TGTGCCAGCAAGGCGAGGCTCCACGAGACCCAGTACTTC; CDR3: CASKARLHETQYF; V: TRBV2; D: NA; J: TRBJ2-5; size: NA
DNA: TGTGCCAGCTCACCAGGACTAGCGGGGGAATCAGATACGCAGTATTTT; CDR3: CASSPGLAGESDTQYF; V: TRBV18; D: TRBD2; J: TRBJ2-3; size: NA
DNA: TGTGCCAGCAGCTTGCAGCTAGCGGGAACCGAGCAGTTCTTC; CDR3: CASSLQLAGTEQFF; V: TRBV5-6; D: TRBD2; J: TRBJ2-1; size: NA
DNA: TGTGCCAGCAGTGAATGGGGTGGGACAGTCTCCTACGAGCAGTACTTC; CDR3: CASSEWGGTVSYEQYF; V: TRBV2; D: TRBD1; J: TRBJ2-7; size: NA
DNA: TGCGCCAGCAGCCAAGATCGGGAAGCTAGTTCACCCCTCCACTTT; CDR3: CASSQDREASSPLHF; V: TRBV4-3; D: NA; J: TRBJ1-6; size: NA